This T cell receptor beta chain was documented in a study of blood T cells in healthy people across ages. Study findings and constraints: Calculation of diversity from one million T cells yielded estimates considered to be underestimates. In the absence of known donor CMV status, changes in expanded clonotypes were possibly confounded. Older age coincided with a roughly linear decline in TCR beta diversity per million T cells.

Sample-barcoded 5' priming and a J-beta primer mix drove a second PCR of roughly 6 to 12 cycles. TCRdb analysed the 5' RACE reads with MiXCR anew, one entry per CDR3 protein. The table records approximately 1.5 million distinct CDR3 sequences, about 42% of them present only once. Caucasian, healthy and from Russia, the donors were aged between about 6 and 100. Trimming stripped 0 bases from V and 5 bases from J, with 14 bases between. CDR1 SEHNR and CDR2 FQNEAQ come from the germline V gene (reference sequence). CDR3 size: 15 residues. This clonotype was seen a few times. Its cognate antigen is unknown.

This rearrangement joins TRBV7-9 to TRBJ2-7; possibly TRBD1 or TRBD2 for D (6 bases each). The sequence was collected from a woman younger than 30 in good health. The specimen sequenced was blood. CDR3 loop: CASSLAPGARHEQYF. CDR3 DNA sequence: TGTGCCAGCAGCTTAGCACCGGGGGCCAGACACGAGCAGTACTTC.